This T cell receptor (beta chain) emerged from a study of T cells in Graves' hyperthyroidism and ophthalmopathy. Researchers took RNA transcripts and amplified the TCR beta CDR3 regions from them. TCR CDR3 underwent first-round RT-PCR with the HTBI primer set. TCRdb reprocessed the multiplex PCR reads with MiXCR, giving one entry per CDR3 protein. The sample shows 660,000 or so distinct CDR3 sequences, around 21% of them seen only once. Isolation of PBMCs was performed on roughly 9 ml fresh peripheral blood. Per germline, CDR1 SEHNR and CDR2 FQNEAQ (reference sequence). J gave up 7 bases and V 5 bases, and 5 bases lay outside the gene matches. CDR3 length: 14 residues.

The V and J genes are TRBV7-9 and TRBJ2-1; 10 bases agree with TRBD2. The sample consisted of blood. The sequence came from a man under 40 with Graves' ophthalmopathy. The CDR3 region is CASSAALAGNEQFF. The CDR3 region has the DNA TGTGCCAGCAGCGCGGCACTAGCGGGGAATGAGCAGTTCTTC. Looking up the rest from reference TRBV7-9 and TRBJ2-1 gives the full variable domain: DTGVSQNPRHKITKRGQNVTFRCDPISEHNRLYWYRQTLGQGPEFLTYFQNEAQLEKSRLLSDRFSAERPKGSFSTLEIQRTEQGDSAMYLCASSAALAGNEQFFGPGTRLTVL.